This TCR beta chain was recovered during a study of vaccination effects on CD4 cells after COVID-19. Study-level results: Infection- and vaccine-induced clones contracted markedly late after vaccination. Convalescent patients were few in the study, and early post-infection timepoints were absent.

Regarding this clone: Its antigen is undetermined.

Before sequencing, viral peptide pools were used by the ViraFEST assay to expand antigen-specific CD4+ T cells. Cultured cells yielded isolated CD4+ T cells after 10 days. Neither prior SARS-CoV-2 infection nor positive nucleocapsid antibodies were present in the vaccine recipients. PBMC cultures contained about 2 million cells per well, 7.5 to 10 IU/ml IL-2 and 10 ug/ml peptides. On both days 3 and 7, half of the culture medium was replaced with IL-2 medium. V was cut by 5 bases and J by 2 bases, with 18 bases left in between. CDR3 length: 16 residues. From germline, CDR1 is SGHTA and CDR2 FQGNSA. Data came from immunoSEQ multiplex PCR; TCRdb stores just in-frame clones and leaves some out. The repertoire holds 70,000 to 75,000 clones, with 65% to 85% as singletons.

Source: CD4+ T cells from PBMCs cultured with HCoV-OC43 spike peptides, taken before COVID-19 vaccination. Sample subset: HCoV-OC43 spike overlapping peptide pool stimulation. This clonotype was obtained from a human donor who received a COVID-19 vaccine. V usage is TRBV7-2 and J usage is TRBJ1-2; perhaps TRBD1 as D (6 bases). The CDR3 DNA is TGTGCCAGCAGCACCAGGGCAGGGGTCGAGAACTATGGCTACACCTTC. This sequence encodes CASSTRAGVENYGYTF.